What follows are 7 T cell receptor beta chains derived from one specimen sequenced in a study of CXCR3-negative and CXCR3-positive naive CD8 T cells. In preparing the TRB cDNA libraries, 5' RACE with UMI labels was used. TCRdb reprocessed the 5' RACE reads, with one entry per CDR3 protein and no DNA. This repertoire includes 5,700 or so distinct CDR3 sequences. The study's findings and limits: More hydrophobic TRB CDR3s were found in CXCR3-positive naive cells than in CXCR3-negative naive cells.

These receptors are not linked to any known antigen. The source material was naive CXCR3+ CD8+ T cells from blood. The subset is: CD45RO-CCR7+CD27+CD95- naive CD8+ T cells expressing CXCR3 (TNR3+). These receptors were obtained from a human donor in good health. Some clones in this sample may be carry-over from other donors' samples.

By frequency, this clonotype registers medium-sized. This chain links TRBV21-1 with TRBJ1-2. TRBV21-1 is a pseudogene locus. The CDR3 has 12 residues. The CDR3 sequence is CASSKEVGGYTF.

Measured by frequency, this clonotype is medium-sized. This chain connects TRBV15 to TRBJ1-2; TCRdb calls TRBD1, which cannot be checked without DNA. The CDR3 sequence is 14 residues long. Germline CDR1 reads LNHNV; CDR2 reads YYDKDF (reference sequence). CDR3 loop: CATSRDRRGGGYTF.

The chain links TRBV11-3 to TRBJ2-1; TCRdb indicates TRBD1, and absent DNA this call remains unverified. Germline V CDR1 and CDR2: SGHNT, YENEEA. This CDR3 spans 15 amino acids. The CDR3 is CASSGGQGPYNEQFF.

The genes are TRBV21-1 and TRBJ1-6. TRBV21-1 is termed a pseudogene. This CDR3 is 17 amino acids long. The CDR3 sequence: CASSKGTSDSYNSPLHF.

The rearrangement links TRBV29-1 to TRBJ2-7; TCRdb reports TRBD1, a call that lacks DNA to check it against. The CDR3 spans 13 residues. Germline values: CDR1 SQVTM, CDR2 ANQGSEA. This chain's CDR3 is CSVRTGYRYEQYF.

This clonotype is medium-sized by frequency. The chain combines TRBV5-6 with TRBJ1-5. Germline lookup yields CDR1 SGHDT and CDR2 YYEEEE. This CDR3 is 14 amino acids long. CDR3 sequence reads: CASSFAGPNQPQHF.

The chain combines TRBV29-1 with TRBJ1-5. The CDR3 is 15 residues long. The germline gives CDR1 SQVTM, CDR2 ANQGSEA. CDR3 amino acids: CSVVTEGYSNQPQHF.